The entry that follows covers one T cell receptor (beta chain) sequence. No antigen is known for it. It was CD45RO-negative cells, positively selected for CCR7, that made up naive CD8 cells, with terminally differentiated effector memory CD45RA+ cells excluded. The record originates from a study of shared clonotypes between healthy human individuals. From germline, CDR1 is PRHDT and CDR2 FYEKMQ (reference sequence). The V gene lost 3 bases and the J gene lost 6 bases, with 12 bases spanning the gap. The CDR3 length is 14 residues. Study-wide findings and caveats: Investigators collected only blood, and repertoires in tissues likely differ. For sorted subsets, rarefaction showed incomplete sequencing despite large depth.

Profiling relied on immunoSEQ multiplex PCR, and the TCRdb table lists in-frame clones only, not all of them. Counted here are over 800,000 clones, 80% to 95% occurring once; the ten biggest clones make up nearly 25%. The receptor was derived from a man in his thirties or forties in good health. The V and J genes are TRBV13 and TRBJ2-1; no definite D call. Sample: naive CD8+ T cells sorted from blood. The chain's CDR3 is CASSFRTLSNEQFF. For the CDR3, the DNA is TGTGCCAGCAGCTTCCGGACCCTCTCCAATGAGCAGTTCTTC.